In its sample, the clone carrying this TCR beta chain was seen many times. PBMCs were derived from more than 8 ml fresh peripheral blood. TCR beta CDR3 regions were amplified from RNA. HTBI primers drove first-round RT-PCR of the TCR CDR3. TCRdb passed the multiplex PCR reads through MiXCR, listing each CDR3 protein once. The sample contains around 570,000 distinct CDR3 sequences, nearly 20% of which appear only once. This sample stems from a study of T cells in Graves' hyperthyroidism and ophthalmopathy. For the study at large: At initial diagnosis, before any treatment had begun, peripheral blood was obtained.

Trimming took 4 bases from V and 3 from J; bases not matched to a gene: 2. This CDR3 region has 15 residues. Germline V gene lookup returns CDR1 MNHEY and CDR2 SMNVEV (reference sequence). The sequence derives from a man between 35 and 55 years old with Graves' ophthalmopathy. Sequencing input: blood. The chain recombines TRBV27 with TRBJ2-2; 10 nucleotides align to TRBD2. CDR3 nucleotides: TGTGCCAGCAGTTGGACTAGCGGTCACACCGGGGAGCTGTTTTTT. It specifies CASSWTSGHTGELFF.